The clone carrying this TCR beta chain was observed many times. As yet, its antigen is unknown. With the read ending 3 residues before the CDR3 end, the germline J gene is used to fill in that end. Both groups were predominantly of Caucasian heritage. The sample comes from a study of T cell clonality in common variable immunodeficiency. Notes on the study in general: CVID subjects showed higher TCRbeta clonality than healthy controls. Repertoire-complication correlations in CVID were limited by patient heterogeneity. Fewer TCRbeta clones were shared among CVID subjects than controls.

Germline assignment: CDR1 SGHRS and CDR2 YFSETQ. This CDR3 region has 13 residues. Measured with immunoSEQ multiplex PCR; TCRdb has only the in-frame clones, and not every one. In total the sample includes about 66,000 clones, none of them seen once. The receptor comes from a person aged 18 to 69 in good health. The chain carries TRBV5-1 and TRBJ1-1; D remains unclear. The sequencing input was peripheral blood mononuclear cells. The CDR3 region is CASSSIPRREAFF. CDR3 bases read: TGCGCCAGCAGCTCAATCCCTCGAAGGGAA. The whole variable domain, remainder taken from reference TRBV5-1 and TRBJ1-1, is KAGVTQTPRYLIKTRGQQVTLSCSPISGHRSVSWYQQTPGQGLQFLFEYFSETQRNKGNFPGRFSGRQFSNSRSEMNVSTLELGDSALYLCASSSIPRREAFFGQGTRLTVV.